This T cell receptor (beta chain) is from a study of cytomegalovirus exposure and HLA in healthy donors. V lost 4 bases to trimming and J lost 2 bases; unmatched junction nucleotides: 14. The length of the CDR3 is 17 residues. Looked up from germline, CDR1 is SGHDN and CDR2 is FVKESK. PCR primers comprised 60 Vbeta and 13 Jbeta primers. Using immunoSEQ multiplex PCR, the repertoire was profiled, and TCRdb retains in-frame clones only, with some absent. The data hold around 89,000 clones, with 65% to 85% observed a single time. This clone occurred a few times. The source material was PBMCs. J is TRBJ2-7 and V is TRBV14; 7 bases align to TRBD1. The clonotype originates from a girl aged 2 to 9 in good health and CMV-seropositive. The CDR3: CASSPTGVTQLTYEQYF. In DNA form, the CDR3 reads TGTGCCAGCAGCCCCACAGGGGTCACTCAGCTCACCTACGAGCAGTACTTC.